This T cell receptor beta chain originates from a study of CD8+CD57+ T cells in acquired aplastic anemia. The CDR3 is made up of 15 amino acids. Trimming cost V 10 bases and J 6 bases; bases outside gene matches: 12. Germline V gene data show CDR1 as LNHDA and CDR2 as SQIVND (reference sequence). Concerning this clonotype itself: Its specificity is not known.

Selection for sequencing was limited to patients who had shown CD8+CD57+ cell expansion by flow cytometry. The patients all had a severe acquired aplastic anemia diagnosis. Genomic DNA constituted the template upon which TCR beta VDJ and CDR3 profiling was performed. TCRdb itself ran the reads through MiXCR, one entry per CDR3 protein. The table has approximately 220,000 distinct CDR3 sequences, roughly 53% seen once. Study conclusions and caveats: Patients and controls shared twenty-nine CD8+ CDR3 sequences, highly expressed in patients.

The source is a human donor with aplastic anemia. The chain employs TRBV19 and TRBJ2-1; 10 bases map to TRBD2. Sequenced input: sorted CD4+, CD8+, or CD8+CD57+ T cells (not recorded which) from PBMCs. DNA of the CDR3: TGTGCCACACGATTAGCGGGAGGTAGGAGCAATGAGCAGTTCTTC. Translation gives CATRLAGGRSNEQFF.